This entry features one TCR beta chain sequence. This receptor's antigen is unknown. No base-level quality is on record; no much larger clone is a single base apart. The sample belongs to a study of blood T cells in healthy people across ages (dated by TCRdb to 2014 to 2015). Background for the entire study: Template switching captured roughly one uniquely barcoded TCR beta cDNA molecule per two T cells in model experiments. To track age-related changes in TCR beta repertoire diversity, the study relied on deep sequencing normalized with unique cDNA molecular identifiers. Four age groups were formed from the donors: young (average 16 years), middle-aged (approximately 39), aged (around 68) and long-lived (82). To avoid experimental bias, donors of different ages were distributed randomly across sequencing lanes. Two additional independent replicas of 1 million unique cDNA reads from the same blood draw were analyzed for two donors (one aged 18 to 30 and one aged 80 or older).

Systemically healthy Caucasian individuals from Russia, 35 to 50 in total and aged about 6 to 95 years, were included as donors. Each donor gave around 9.8 milliliters of peripheral blood, collected into EDTA-treated Vacutainer tubes. Ficoll-Paque density-gradient centrifugation was used to isolate PBMCs, with at least 7 million obtained per sample. Trizol reagent was used to extract total RNA from the PBMCs, yielding at least 5.5 micrograms per sample. For every donor, flow cytometry on a PBMC aliquot measured the percentage of naive CD45RAhigh/CD27high T cells. The library was obtained by 5' RACE. TCRdb shows the sequencer as Illumina HiSeq 2500. The second PCR ran for roughly 7 to 11 cycles and used a J-beta primer mix along with a sample-barcoded 5' primer. Each TCR beta cDNA molecule received a unique molecular identifier from a template-switch 5' adaptor carrying 12 random nucleotides. Each sample yielded at least 2.5 million CDR3-containing paired-end reads. The Mint cDNA synthesis kit, primed by a TRBC-specific oligonucleotide, was used to synthesize first-strand cDNA from all RNA. Following uracil-DNA glycosylase treatment, a first 18-cycle PCR with universal primers M1SS and BC2_uni_R was performed on all cDNA. From the authors' description of their analysis: Each sample was normalized by randomly selecting 1 million high-quality reads, each carrying a distinct molecular identifier. Instead of being binned into consensus sequences, reads that shared molecular identifiers were thrown out. MiTCR, set to a Q25 quality threshold and the strictest error-elimination algorithm, was used for CDR3 identification, clonotype clustering and error correction. A nonparametric unseen species model with Euler transformation was used to estimate a lower bound on total TCR beta diversity. TCRdb reprocessing: public reads trimmed at Q25 with fastp, clones called with MiXCR, in-frame beta chains kept. Each record represents a unique CDR3 protein, reported with the most common genes and DNA among its rows. The V and J calls follow TCRdb's processing rather than the paper's. The sample has 1.5 million to 2 million distinct CDR3 sequences on record, roughly 30% of them singletons. The ten largest clones add up to around 11% of the sample.

Results and caveats for the whole study, not just this receptor: A strong correlation was found between observed TCR beta diversity and the percentage of naive T cells measured by flow cytometry. Because profiling used bulk unsorted PBMCs, naive and antigen-experienced compartments could not be compared conclusively. Because donor CMV infection status was unknown, age-related changes in expanded clonotypes were potentially confounded. Compared with the aged group, the long-lived group had more naive CD4+ T cells, fewer expanded clones and increased TCR diversity, a pattern suggesting age selection. Observed TCR beta diversity per million T cells fell roughly linearly with age, and a significant reduction was already apparent by age roughly 40. Estimates of total diversity from one million sequenced T cells were regarded as lower bounds and underestimates.

The germline V gene supplies CDR1 SGHTA and CDR2 FQGNSA. Deletion took 2 bases off V and 9 bases off J, with a span of 17 bases between the germline ends. The cysteine opens and the phenylalanine closes a CDR3 of 15 amino acids. Here the CDR3 DNA is all that survives: 45 bases in frame from base 1. Recombination joined TRBV7-2 with TRBJ2-1; TRBD2 is possibly the D segment (5 matching bases). Sequencing was done on a sample of blood. This receptor was taken from a woman between 25 and 40 years old in good health. Here is the DNA: TGTGCCAGCAGCTTAACGGCGAGGGCCAACGGTGAGCAGTTCTTC. It translates to CASSLTARANGEQFF.